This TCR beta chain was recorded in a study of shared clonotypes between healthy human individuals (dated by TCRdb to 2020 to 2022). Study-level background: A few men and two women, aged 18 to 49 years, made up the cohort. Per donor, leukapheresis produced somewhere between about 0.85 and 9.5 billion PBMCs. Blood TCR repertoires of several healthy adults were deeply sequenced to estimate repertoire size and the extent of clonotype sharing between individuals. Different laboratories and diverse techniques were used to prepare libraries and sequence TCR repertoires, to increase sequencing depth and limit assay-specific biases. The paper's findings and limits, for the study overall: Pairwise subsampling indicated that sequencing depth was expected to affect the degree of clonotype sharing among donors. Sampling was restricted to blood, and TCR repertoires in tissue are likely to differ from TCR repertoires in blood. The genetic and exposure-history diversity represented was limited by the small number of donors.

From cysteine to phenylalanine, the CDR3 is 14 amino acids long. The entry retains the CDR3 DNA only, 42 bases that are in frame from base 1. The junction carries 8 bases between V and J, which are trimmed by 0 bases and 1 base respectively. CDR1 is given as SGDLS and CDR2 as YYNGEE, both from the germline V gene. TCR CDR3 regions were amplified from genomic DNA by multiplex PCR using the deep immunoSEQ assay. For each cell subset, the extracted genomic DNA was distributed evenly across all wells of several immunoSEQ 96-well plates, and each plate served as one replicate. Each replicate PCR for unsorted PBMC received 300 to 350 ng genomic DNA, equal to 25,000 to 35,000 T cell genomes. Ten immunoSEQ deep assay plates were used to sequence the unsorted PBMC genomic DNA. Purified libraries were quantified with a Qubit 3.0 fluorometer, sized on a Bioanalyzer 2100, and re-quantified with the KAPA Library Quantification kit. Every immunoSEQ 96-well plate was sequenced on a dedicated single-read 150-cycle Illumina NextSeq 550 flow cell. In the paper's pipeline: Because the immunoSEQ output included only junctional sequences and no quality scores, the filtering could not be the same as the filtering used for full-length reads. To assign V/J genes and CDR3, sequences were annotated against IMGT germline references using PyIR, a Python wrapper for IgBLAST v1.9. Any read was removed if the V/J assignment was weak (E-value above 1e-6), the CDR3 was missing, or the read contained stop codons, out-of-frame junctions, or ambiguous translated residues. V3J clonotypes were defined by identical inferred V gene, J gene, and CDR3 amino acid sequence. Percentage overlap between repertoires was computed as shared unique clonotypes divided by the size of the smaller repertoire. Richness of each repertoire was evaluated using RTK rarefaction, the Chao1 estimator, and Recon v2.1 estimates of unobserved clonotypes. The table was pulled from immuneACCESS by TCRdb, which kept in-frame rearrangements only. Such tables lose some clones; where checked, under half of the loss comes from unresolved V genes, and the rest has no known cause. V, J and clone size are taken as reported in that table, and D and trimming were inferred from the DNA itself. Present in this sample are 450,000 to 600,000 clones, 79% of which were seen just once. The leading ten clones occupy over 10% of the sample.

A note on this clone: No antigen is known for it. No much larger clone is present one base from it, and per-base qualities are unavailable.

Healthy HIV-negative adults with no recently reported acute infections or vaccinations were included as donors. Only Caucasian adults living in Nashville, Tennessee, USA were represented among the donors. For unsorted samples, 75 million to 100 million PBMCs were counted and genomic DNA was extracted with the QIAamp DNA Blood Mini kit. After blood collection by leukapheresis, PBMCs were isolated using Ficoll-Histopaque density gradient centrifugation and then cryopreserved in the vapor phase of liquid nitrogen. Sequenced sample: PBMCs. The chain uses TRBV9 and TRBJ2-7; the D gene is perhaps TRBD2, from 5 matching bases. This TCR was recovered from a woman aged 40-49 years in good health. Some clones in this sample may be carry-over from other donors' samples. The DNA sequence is TGTGCCAGCAGCGTAGGACTATTGTCCTACGAGCAGTACTTC. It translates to CASSVGLLSYEQYF.